This TCR beta chain was captured by sequencing in a study of blood T cell repertoires in COVID-19. Overall study context: There were acute and convalescent COVID-19 samples, and they came from the United States, Italy and Spain.

Original methodology: Reference gene primer amplification yielded estimated nucleated cell counts. Clones were sequenced by immunoSEQ multiplex PCR, and TCRdb holds only the in-frame ones, with some missing. That table gives V, J and clone size, and the DNA gave D and trimming. The table records 250,000 to 300,000 clones, about 90% of them present only once. Allocation to cohorts depended on clinical history reported by the participants. The CDR3 spans 15 residues. V gave up 4 bases and J gave up 3 bases; unmatched junction bases: 4. Germline values: CDR1 WNHNN, CDR2 SYGVQD (reference sequence). The specimen was PBMCs or T cells enriched from blood (not recorded which). This TCR derives from a woman aged 55-69 years who had recovered from COVID-19. The rearrangement joins TRBV10-1 to TRBJ2-5, with 11 nucleotides matching TRBD2. CDR3 sequence (DNA): TGCGCCAGCAGTGCCACTAGCGGGGGAAAAGAGACCCAGTACTTC. It encodes CASSATSGGKETQYF.